This TCR beta chain emerged from a study of T cells in localized non-small cell lung cancer (dated by TCRdb to the early 2020s). With respect to the entire study: T cell repertoires of about 230 early-stage NSCLC patients were analyzed, with tumors being compared against uninvolved tumor-adjacent lungs. The cohort was made up of around 220 treatment-naive NSCLC patients whose localized lung tumors had been resected. NSCLC patients had a mean age of approximately 66 years, and 120 to 150 were male and 85 to 110 female.

General study outcomes and caveats: A median of around 62 of the top 100 tumor clones turned up in the paired uninvolved adjacent lung, and some 28 of those clones also ranked among the top 100 of that same adjacent lung. Higher blood T cell density associated with longer overall survival, while higher adjacent-lung clonality associated with shorter survival. Multi-region tumor sequencing was not performed, so intratumor heterogeneity could not be excluded. Because of the exploratory design, TCR variables were selected using unadjusted p-values without false-discovery rate correction. Uninvolved tumor-adjacent lung showed the highest T cell clonality, higher than tumor, which suggests more focused antigenic responses in the uninvolved tumor-adjacent lung.

TCR beta CDR3 regions were sequenced from DNA using the immunoSEQ Assay. As for the original processing: T cell density was computed as TCR beta template counts normalized to usable DNA estimated by amplifying housekeeping genes. Richness was estimated using the preseqR package, with extrapolation to 400,000 templates for PBMC samples and to 120,000 templates for tissue samples. Clonality was defined as one minus Pielou's evenness. To identify tissue-enriched TCRs, differential abundance testing was run on productive amino-acid clonotypes with a minimum total count of 5 and an alpha of 0.1. The Jaccard Index and the Morisita Overlap Index were used to measure repertoire overlap between compartments. GLIPH clustered TCR beta CDR3s with public tetramer-defined viral CDR3s; viral motifs required at least three viral sequences plus V-gene enrichment. TCRdb mirrors the immuneACCESS table, restricted to in-frame sequences. Some clones are absent from its copies; in checked studies, under half trace to an unresolved V gene, and the reason for the others is unknown. V, J and clone size are those of that table, while D and trimming were read from the DNA. The sample includes about 1,800 clones, with roughly 35% observed a single time. The ten largest clones take up about 9.7% of the sample.

At diagnosis, tumor, uninvolved tumor-adjacent lung and peripheral blood were collected and then preserved as a mix of FFPE and fresh-frozen material. Concerning this clone itself: The clone's antigen remains unknown. Nothing much larger sits one base from this clone, and base qualities are not available.

Reading from cysteine to phenylalanine, the CDR3 counts 15 amino acids. Here the CDR3 DNA is all that survives: 45 bases in frame from base 1. At the junction V is shortened by 7 bases and J by 3 bases; bases outside the gene matches: 13. In the germline V gene, CDR1 corresponds to SQVTM and CDR2 to ANQGSEA. The specimen was lung tumor tissue, collected before any cancer treatment. The V and J segments used are TRBV29-1 and TRBJ2-3; the central 7 bases match TRBD2. The source of this sequence is a female donor older than 55 with stage I lung adenocarcinoma. This receptor has the CDR3 CSDTGWAGATDTQYF. The nucleotide sequence reads as follows: TGCAGCGATACGGGCTGGGCGGGAGCGACAGATACGCAGTATTTT.